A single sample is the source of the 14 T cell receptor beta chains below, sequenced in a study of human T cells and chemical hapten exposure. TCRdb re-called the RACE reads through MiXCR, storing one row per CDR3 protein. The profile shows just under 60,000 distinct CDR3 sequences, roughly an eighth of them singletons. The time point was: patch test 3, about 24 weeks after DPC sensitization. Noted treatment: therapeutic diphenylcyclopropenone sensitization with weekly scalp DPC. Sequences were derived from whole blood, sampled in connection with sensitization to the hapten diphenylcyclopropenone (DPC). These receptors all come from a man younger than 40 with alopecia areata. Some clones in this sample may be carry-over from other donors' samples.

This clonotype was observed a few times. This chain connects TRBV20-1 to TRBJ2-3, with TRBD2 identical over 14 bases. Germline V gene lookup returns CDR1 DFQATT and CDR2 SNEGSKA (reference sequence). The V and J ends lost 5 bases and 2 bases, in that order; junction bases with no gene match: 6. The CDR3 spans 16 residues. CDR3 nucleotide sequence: TGCAGTGCTGGGGGACTAGCGGGGGCCAACACAGATACGCAGTATTTT. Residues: CSAGGLAGANTDTQYF.

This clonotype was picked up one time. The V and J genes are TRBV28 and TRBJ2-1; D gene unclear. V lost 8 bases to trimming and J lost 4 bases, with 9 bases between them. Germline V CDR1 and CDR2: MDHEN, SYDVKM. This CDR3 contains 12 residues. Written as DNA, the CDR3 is TGTGCCAGCTATGGGCCATACAATGAGCAGTTCTTC. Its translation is CASYGPYNEQFF.

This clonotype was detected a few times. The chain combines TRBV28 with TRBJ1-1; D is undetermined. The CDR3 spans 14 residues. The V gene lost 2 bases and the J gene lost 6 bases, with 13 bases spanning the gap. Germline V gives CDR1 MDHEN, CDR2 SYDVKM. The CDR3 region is CASSLPSWVSEAFF. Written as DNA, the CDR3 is TGTGCCAGCAGTTTACCTTCGTGGGTATCTGAAGCTTTCTTT.

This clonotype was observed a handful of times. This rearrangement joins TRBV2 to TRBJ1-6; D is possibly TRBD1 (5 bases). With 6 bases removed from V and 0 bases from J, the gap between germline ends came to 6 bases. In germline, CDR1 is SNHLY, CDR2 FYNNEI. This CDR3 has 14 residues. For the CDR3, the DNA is TGTGCCAGCAGGACAGACTCCTATAATTCACCCCTCCACTTT. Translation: CASRTDSYNSPLHF.

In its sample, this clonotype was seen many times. CDR3 DNA: TGCAGCGTTCCATTTCAGAAGGGTTGGACGCTGTTCGAAGAGACCCAGTACTTC. Translation gives CSVPFQKGWTLFEETQYF. The chain has TRBV29-1 and TRBJ2-5, with D unresolved. The CDR3 sequence is 18 residues long. The germline V gene has CDR1 SQVTM and CDR2 ANQGSEA. Deletions cut 5 bases from V and 3 bases from J, with 28 bases between.

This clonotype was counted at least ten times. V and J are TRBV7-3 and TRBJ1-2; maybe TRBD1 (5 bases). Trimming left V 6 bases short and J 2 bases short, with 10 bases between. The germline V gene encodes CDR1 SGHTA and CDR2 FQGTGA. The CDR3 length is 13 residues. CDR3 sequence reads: CASRPGPNYGYTF. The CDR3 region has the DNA TGTGCCAGCAGGCCGGGACCCAACTATGGCTACACCTTC.

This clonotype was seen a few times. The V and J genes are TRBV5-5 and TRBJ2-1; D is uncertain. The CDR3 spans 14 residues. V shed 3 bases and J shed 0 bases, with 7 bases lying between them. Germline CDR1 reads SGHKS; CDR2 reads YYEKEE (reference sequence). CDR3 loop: CASSWVSSYNEQFF. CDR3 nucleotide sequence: TGTGCCAGCAGCTGGGTTAGCTCCTACAATGAGCAGTTCTTC.

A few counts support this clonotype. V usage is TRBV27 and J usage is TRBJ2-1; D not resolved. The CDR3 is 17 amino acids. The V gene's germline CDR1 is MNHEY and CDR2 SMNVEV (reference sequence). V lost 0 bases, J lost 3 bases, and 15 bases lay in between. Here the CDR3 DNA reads TGTGCCAGCAGTTTATCGATATTCTGGACGAACTACAATGAGCAGTTCTTC. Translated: CASSLSIFWTNYNEQFF.

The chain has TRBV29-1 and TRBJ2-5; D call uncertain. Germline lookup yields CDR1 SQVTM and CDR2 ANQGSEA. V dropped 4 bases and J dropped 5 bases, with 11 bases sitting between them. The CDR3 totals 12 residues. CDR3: CSVVRSEETQYF. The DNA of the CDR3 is TGCAGCGTTGTCAGGTCCGAGGAGACCCAGTACTTC.

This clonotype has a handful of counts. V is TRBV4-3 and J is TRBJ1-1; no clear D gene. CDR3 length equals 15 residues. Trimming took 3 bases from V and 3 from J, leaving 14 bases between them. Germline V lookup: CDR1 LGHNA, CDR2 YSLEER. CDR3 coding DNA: TGCGCCAGCAGCCATGACCAGGAAGGTTACACTGAAGCTTTCTTT. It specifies CASSHDQEGYTEAFF.

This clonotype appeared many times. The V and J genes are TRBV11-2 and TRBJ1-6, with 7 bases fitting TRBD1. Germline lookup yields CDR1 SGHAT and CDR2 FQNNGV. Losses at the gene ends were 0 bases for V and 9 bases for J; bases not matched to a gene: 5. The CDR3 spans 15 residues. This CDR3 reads CASSLEAGGVSPLHF. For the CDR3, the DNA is TGTGCCAGCAGCTTAGAAGCAGGGGGTGTTTCACCCCTCCACTTT.

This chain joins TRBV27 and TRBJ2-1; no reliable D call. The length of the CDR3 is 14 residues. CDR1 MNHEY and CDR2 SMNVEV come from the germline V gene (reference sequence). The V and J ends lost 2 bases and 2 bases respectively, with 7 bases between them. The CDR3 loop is CASSLQEPYNEQFF. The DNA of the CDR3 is TGTGCCAGCAGTTTACAGGAACCCTACAATGAGCAGTTCTTC.

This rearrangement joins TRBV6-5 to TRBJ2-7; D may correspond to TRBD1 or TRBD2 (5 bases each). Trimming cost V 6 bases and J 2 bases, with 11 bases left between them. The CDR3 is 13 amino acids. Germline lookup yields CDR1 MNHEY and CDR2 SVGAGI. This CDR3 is CASRGDSAYEQYF. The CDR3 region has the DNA TGTGCCAGCAGGGGAGACAGTGCCTACGAGCAGTACTTC.

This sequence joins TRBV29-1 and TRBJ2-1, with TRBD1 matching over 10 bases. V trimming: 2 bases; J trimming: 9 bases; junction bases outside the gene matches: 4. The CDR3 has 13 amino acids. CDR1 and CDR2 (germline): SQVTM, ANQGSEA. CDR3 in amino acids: CSVERGTGAEQFF. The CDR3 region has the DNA TGCAGCGTTGAACGAGGGACAGGGGCTGAGCAGTTCTTC.